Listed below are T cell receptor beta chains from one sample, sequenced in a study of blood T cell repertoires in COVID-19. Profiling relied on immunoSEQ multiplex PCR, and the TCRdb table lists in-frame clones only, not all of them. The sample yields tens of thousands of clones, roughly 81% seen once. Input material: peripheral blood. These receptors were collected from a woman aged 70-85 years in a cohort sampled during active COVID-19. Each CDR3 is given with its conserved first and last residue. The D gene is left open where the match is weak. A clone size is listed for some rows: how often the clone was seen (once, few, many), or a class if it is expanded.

CDR3nt: TGTGCCAGCAGCCCGGTTGGGGGCAGAGAACCCTATGGCTACACCTTC; CDR3aa: CASSPVGGREPYGYTF; abundance: NA; v_gene: TRBV7-6; j_gene: TRBJ1-2; d_gene: NA
CDR3nt: TGTGCCAGCAGCGACACTAGCGGGAGTGTCAATGAGCAGTTCTTC; CDR3aa: CASSDTSGSVNEQFF; abundance: NA; v_gene: TRBV9; j_gene: TRBJ2-1; d_gene: TRBD2
CDR3nt: TGTGCCAGCAGCCCCGCGCCTACAGGGCAAGAGACCCAGTACTTC; CDR3aa: CASSPAPTGQETQYF; abundance: NA; v_gene: TRBV9; j_gene: TRBJ2-5; d_gene: NA
CDR3nt: TGTGCCAGCAGCCGCGGACTAGCGGGAGGGCCCGAGCGCAATGAGCAGTTCTTC; CDR3aa: CASSRGLAGGPERNEQFF; abundance: NA; v_gene: TRBV3-1/TRBV3-2; j_gene: TRBJ2-1; d_gene: TRBD2
CDR3nt: TGTGCCAGCAGCTTATCGGGGGGCAACGGGGGAGAGACCCAGTACTTC; CDR3aa: CASSLSGGNGGETQYF; abundance: NA; v_gene: TRBV7-9; j_gene: TRBJ2-5; d_gene: NA
CDR3nt: TGTGCCAGCAGCTTGGCCGGGACTAGCGGTCAAGAGACCCAGTACTTC; CDR3aa: CASSLAGTSGQETQYF; abundance: NA; v_gene: TRBV5-6; j_gene: TRBJ2-5; d_gene: TRBD2
CDR3nt: TGTGCCAGCAGCTTATATGCAGCACAGGGGGCAGGGGGCTACACCTTC; CDR3aa: CASSLYAAQGAGGYTF; abundance: NA; v_gene: TRBV7-2; j_gene: TRBJ1-2; d_gene: TRBD1
CDR3nt: TGCGCCAGCAGCTTGGCCAGGCTAGCGGTTAATGAGCAGTTCTTC; CDR3aa: CASSLARLAVNEQFF; abundance: NA; v_gene: TRBV5-1; j_gene: TRBJ2-1; d_gene: TRBD2
CDR3nt: TGTGCCAGCAGCGCTCCCGAAGGGACAGGGAAGGGGACCCAGTACTTC; CDR3aa: CASSAPEGTGKGTQYF; abundance: NA; v_gene: TRBV9; j_gene: TRBJ2-5; d_gene: TRBD1
CDR3nt: TGTGCCAGCAGCTTAGTGACAGGGGACGGCTACACCTTC; CDR3aa: CASSLVTGDGYTF; abundance: NA; v_gene: TRBV7-9; j_gene: TRBJ1-2; d_gene: TRBD1
CDR3nt: TGTGCCAGCAGTTACTCGACAAGCGGGTATATGGGGGTGGATACGCAGTATTTT; CDR3aa: CASSYSTSGYMGVDTQYF; abundance: NA; v_gene: TRBV6-2/TRBV6-3; j_gene: TRBJ2-3; d_gene: NA
CDR3nt: TGTGCCAGCAGCCGAGGTGAGACAGGGAGCTCCTACGAGCAGTACTTC; CDR3aa: CASSRGETGSSYEQYF; abundance: NA; v_gene: TRBV11-2; j_gene: TRBJ2-7; d_gene: TRBD1
CDR3nt: TGTGCCAGCAGCCAAGAGAGGGTCGGAGGAAACACCATATATTTT; CDR3aa: CASSQERVGGNTIYF; abundance: NA; v_gene: TRBV3-1/TRBV3-2; j_gene: TRBJ1-3; d_gene: NA
CDR3nt: TGTGCCAGCTCACCGGTGACAGGGACGGGTCAGCCCCAGCATTTT; CDR3aa: CASSPVTGTGQPQHF; abundance: NA; v_gene: TRBV18; j_gene: TRBJ1-5; d_gene: TRBD1
CDR3nt: TGTGCCAGCAGCCCGACAGGGGGCGCGGCGGATCAGCCCCAGCATTTT; CDR3aa: CASSPTGGAADQPQHF; abundance: few; v_gene: TRBV7-9; j_gene: TRBJ1-5; d_gene: TRBD1
CDR3nt: TGTGCCAGTAGCCTAGCGGGAGGGCCCCTAAACACCGGGGAGCTGTTTTTT; CDR3aa: CASSLAGGPLNTGELFF; abundance: NA; v_gene: TRBV19; j_gene: TRBJ2-2; d_gene: TRBD2
CDR3nt: TGTGCCAGTAGTGTGGGCTGGGAGGGGGCAACTAATGAAAAACTGTTTTTT; CDR3aa: CASSVGWEGATNEKLFF; abundance: NA; v_gene: TRBV19; j_gene: TRBJ1-4; d_gene: NA
CDR3nt: TGTGCCATCAGTGAGACCCCCCAGCGGGGGCGGGAGACCCAGTACTTC; CDR3aa: CAISETPQRGRETQYF; abundance: NA; v_gene: TRBV10-3; j_gene: TRBJ2-5; d_gene: TRBD2
CDR3nt: TGTGCCAGCAGTCCCAGACTAGCGGGGTACAATGAGCAGTTCTTC; CDR3aa: CASSPRLAGYNEQFF; abundance: NA; v_gene: TRBV13; j_gene: TRBJ2-1; d_gene: TRBD2
CDR3nt: TGTGCCAGCAGCGTCGGCGGAGGGGTTAGCTACGAGCAGTACTTC; CDR3aa: CASSVGGGVSYEQYF; abundance: NA; v_gene: TRBV9; j_gene: TRBJ2-7; d_gene: NA
CDR3nt: TGTGCCAGCAGCGGACAGGGGGCAACCGGGGAGCTGTTTTTT; CDR3aa: CASSGQGATGELFF; abundance: NA; v_gene: TRBV6-2/TRBV6-3; j_gene: TRBJ2-2; d_gene: TRBD1
CDR3nt: TGTGCCAGCAGTATGAGTGTATCCTACGAGCAGTACTTC; CDR3aa: CASSMSVSYEQYF; abundance: once; v_gene: TRBV6-5; j_gene: TRBJ2-7; d_gene: NA
CDR3nt: TGTGCCAGCAGCTGGGGGAGCGGGAGGAGCGGAGAGACCCAGTACTTC; CDR3aa: CASSWGSGRSGETQYF; abundance: NA; v_gene: TRBV7-8; j_gene: TRBJ2-5; d_gene: TRBD2
CDR3nt: TGTGCCAGCAGTTCGGGGGATTCGGGCGCCCTCGAAAAACTGTTTTTT; CDR3aa: CASSSGDSGALEKLFF; abundance: NA; v_gene: TRBV27; j_gene: TRBJ1-4; d_gene: NA
CDR3nt: TGCAGTGCTAGTCAGGGGGACACTGAAGCTTTCTTT; CDR3aa: CSASQGDTEAFF; abundance: NA; v_gene: TRBV20-1; j_gene: TRBJ1-1; d_gene: TRBD1
CDR3nt: TGCGCCAGCAGTCCGGGCGGGAACTATGGCTACACCTTC; CDR3aa: CASSPGGNYGYTF; abundance: once; v_gene: TRBV10-1; j_gene: TRBJ1-2; d_gene: NA
CDR3nt: TGTGCCTGGAGCGCGGCGAGCAATCAGCCCCAGCATTTT; CDR3aa: CAWSAASNQPQHF; abundance: NA; v_gene: TRBV30; j_gene: TRBJ1-5; d_gene: NA
CDR3nt: TGTGCCAGCAGCATGGTCGGTGAGCGGGTCACAGATACGCAGTATTTT; CDR3aa: CASSMVGERVTDTQYF; abundance: NA; v_gene: TRBV7-2; j_gene: TRBJ2-3; d_gene: NA
CDR3nt: TGTGCCAGCAGCTTGGAAGGACAGGGTCCCGATAGCAATCAGCCCCAGCATTTT; CDR3aa: CASSLEGQGPDSNQPQHF; abundance: NA; v_gene: TRBV11-3; j_gene: TRBJ1-5; d_gene: TRBD1
CDR3nt: TGCAGTGCCCGCAATGAGCAGTTCTTC; CDR3aa: CSARNEQFF; abundance: NA; v_gene: TRBV20-1; j_gene: TRBJ2-1; d_gene: NA
CDR3nt: TGCGCCAGCAGCCCTCAATCCGGGACAGGGGATTCACCCCTCCACTTT; CDR3aa: CASSPQSGTGDSPLHF; abundance: few; v_gene: TRBV5-1; j_gene: TRBJ1-6; d_gene: TRBD1
CDR3nt: TGTGCCAGCAGCTTATCCCGCACCAGGGAGGGCTTCTACGAGCAGTACTTC; CDR3aa: CASSLSRTREGFYEQYF; abundance: NA; v_gene: TRBV7-2; j_gene: TRBJ2-7; d_gene: TRBD2